A single sample is the source of the 17 T cell receptor beta chains below, sequenced in a study of blood T cell repertoires in COVID-19 (dated by TCRdb to the early 2020s). Library preparation used the immunoSEQ multiplex PCR assay. TCRdb provides this immuneACCESS table in a form limited to in-frame rearrangements. Some clones are lacking; in checked studies, under half of them reflect an unresolved V gene, and why the rest are absent is not known. Within this sample are a few hundred thousand clones, with 80% to 90% of them counted one time only. Roughly 15% of the sample is held by the ten biggest clonotypes. The sequenced material came from PBMCs or T cells enriched from blood (not recorded which). These receptors originate from a woman aged 50 to 60 with acute COVID-19.

The chain links TRBV7-9 to TRBJ2-3; possibly TRBD2 for D (6 bases). The CDR3 sequence is 13 residues long. Trimming took off 9 bases at V and 6 bases at J, with 16 bases between the two ends. Germline CDR1 reads SEHNR; CDR2 reads FQNEAQ (reference sequence). The CDR3 reads CASVEGRVDTQYF. The CDR3, as DNA: TGTGCCAGTGTGGAGGGCCGGGTGGATACGCAGTATTTT. Looking up the rest from reference TRBV7-9 and TRBJ2-3 gives the full variable domain: DTGVSQNPRHKITKRGQNVTFRCDPISEHNRLYWYRQTLGQGPEFLTYFQNEAQLEKSRLLSDRFSAERPKGSFSTLEIQRTEQGDSAMYLCASVEGRVDTQYFGPGTRLTVL.

The V and J genes are TRBV7-2 and TRBJ2-3, with TRBD2 matching over 13 bases. V lost 2 bases and J lost 2; bases outside the gene matches: 7. The CDR3 spans 18 residues. The germline V gene has CDR1 SGHTA and CDR2 FQGNSA. The DNA for the CDR3 is TGTGCCAGCAGCTTAAGGCCACTAGCGGGAGGGACCACAGATACGCAGTATTTT. Translating gives CASSLRPLAGGTTDTQYF.

The V call is TRBV28, the J call TRBJ2-1; 7 bases line up with TRBD1. Germline CDR1 and CDR2: MDHEN and SYDVKM. Trimming at V came to 2 bases and at J to 1 base, leaving 8 bases not matched to a gene. CDR3 length: 17 amino acids. CDR3 nucleotide sequence: TGTGCCAGCAGTTTACAGGGGGTGACGGTTTCCTACAATGAGCAGTTCTTC. It specifies CASSLQGVTVSYNEQFF.

Only one count was recorded for this clone. The gene calls are TRBV18 and TRBJ1-3; the D gene is possibly TRBD1 (6 bases). Germline CDR1 is KGHSH and CDR2 is LQKENI. The CDR3 contains 16 residues. V was trimmed by 1 base and J by 2 bases, leaving 12 bases between them. The CDR3 sequence is CASSPLLQGTGNTIYF. The CDR3 DNA is TGTGCCAGCTCACCACTCTTACAGGGAACTGGAAACACCATATATTTT.

The CDR3 loop is CASSSGAGGGYEQYF. In DNA form, the CDR3 reads TGCGCCAGCAGCTCGGGGGCAGGGGGTGGCTACGAGCAGTACTTC. V gene TRBV5-1 combines with J gene TRBJ2-7; TRBD1 might be the D (7 bases). Trimming took off 3 bases at V and 3 bases at J, with 16 bases between the two ends. This CDR3 comprises 15 residues. Germline V gene data show CDR1 as SGHRS and CDR2 as YFSETQ.

The V gene is TRBV7-9, the J gene TRBJ1-2; TRBD1 matches 12 bases. This CDR3 spans 19 amino acids. Germline V gene sequence: CDR1 SEHNR, CDR2 FQNEAQ (reference sequence). The trim removed 1 base at V and 1 base at J, leaving 10 bases unmatched. CDR3 DNA: TGTGCCAGCAGCTTAGGGTACCCCGGGGACAGGGGGCATAACTATGGCTACACCTTC. Amino acid sequence: CASSLGYPGDRGHNYGYTF.

The chain is built from TRBV28 and TRBJ2-1, with 8 bases identical to TRBD1. The CDR3 length is 15 residues. V lost 5 bases to trimming and J lost 5 bases; unmatched junction nucleotides: 8. Germline-derived CDR1 and CDR2 are MDHEN and SYDVKM. As DNA, the CDR3 is TGTGCCAGCAGTGATCAGGGGGCGGGTAACAATGAGCAGTTCTTC. It codes for CASSDQGAGNNEQFF.

The chain uses TRBV5-1 and TRBJ2-3; 8 bases match TRBD1. The germline V gene has CDR1 SGHRS and CDR2 YFSETQ. The length of the CDR3 is 15 residues. J lost 2 bases, V lost 4 bases, and 6 bases had no gene match. DNA of the CDR3: TGCGCCAGCAGCCGGACAGGGTTCAACACAGATACGCAGTATTTT. Protein product: CASSRTGFNTDTQYF.

The chain combines TRBV13 with TRBJ2-2; D is perhaps TRBD1 (6 bases). The CDR3 runs 16 residues. V gave up 5 bases and J gave up 6 bases, with 19 bases separating them. CDR1 and CDR2 (germline): PRHDT, FYEKMQ (reference sequence). In nucleotides, the CDR3 is TGTGCCAGCAGCCATATGTCTGACAGGAGGTCCGGGGAGCTGTTTTTT. Its translation is CASSHMSDRRSGELFF.

This clone was detected only once. The rearrangement links TRBV5-1 to TRBJ2-3; possibly TRBD2 for D (5 bases). The CDR3 is made up of 16 amino acids. V gave up 3 bases and J gave up 2 bases, with 16 bases separating them. Germline loops: CDR1 SGHRS, CDR2 YFSETQ. The CDR3 reads CASSSGNPNPTDTQYF. The CDR3 bases are TGCGCCAGCAGCTCGGGAAACCCGAACCCCACAGATACGCAGTATTTT. Looking up the rest from reference TRBV5-1 and TRBJ2-3 gives the full variable domain: KAGVTQTPRYLIKTRGQQVTLSCSPISGHRSVSWYQQTPGQGLQFLFEYFSETQRNKGNFPGRFSGRQFSNSRSEMNVSTLELGDSALYLCASSSGNPNPTDTQYFGPGTRLTVL.

This clone has only a few counts. The chain recombines TRBV7-2 with TRBJ1-5, with 7 bases identical to TRBD1. In germline, CDR1 is SGHTA, CDR2 FQGNSA. V lost 1 base and J lost 6; bases outside the gene matches: 6. The CDR3 is 15 amino acids. The chain's CDR3 is CASSLEDRASQPQHF. In DNA form, the CDR3 reads TGTGCCAGCAGCTTAGAAGACAGGGCGTCTCAGCCCCAGCATTTT.

V is TRBV28 and J is TRBJ2-4; D is ambiguous. The CDR3 length is 14 residues. The V gene's germline CDR1 is MDHEN and CDR2 SYDVKM. V was clipped by 3 bases and J by 6 bases, with 12 bases between them. The CDR3 reads CASSFTQRRNIQYF. DNA for the CDR3: TGTGCCAGCAGTTTTACCCAGCGAAGAAACATTCAGTACTTC.

This chain links TRBV7-9 with TRBJ2-1; 14 nucleotides match TRBD2. The CDR3 covers 16 residues. Unmatched junction bases numbered 7, after V lost 4 bases and J lost 8 bases. Germline lookup yields CDR1 SEHNR and CDR2 FQNEAQ (reference sequence). The CDR3: CASSSGLAGDGYEQFF. CDR3 sequence (DNA): TGTGCCAGCAGCTCGGGACTAGCGGGAGATGGGTATGAGCAGTTCTTC.

CDR3 DNA sequence: TGTGCCAGCAGCTTAGCTACGGCGGATTATGGCTACACCTTC. Protein: CASSLATADYGYTF. The V call is TRBV11-1, the J call TRBJ1-2, with D unresolved. The germline V gene has CDR1 SGHAT and CDR2 FQDESV (reference sequence). The V gene lost 0 bases and the J gene lost 5 bases, with 10 bases spanning the gap. The CDR3 runs 14 residues.

The J gene is TRBJ1-6, the V gene TRBV27; TRBD1 is a possible D gene (5 bases). Germline V gene data show CDR1 as MNHEY and CDR2 as SMNVEV (reference sequence). V lost 3 bases and J lost 9, with 12 bases in between. The CDR3 is made up of 14 amino acids. This CDR3 is CASSFWGSSSPLHF. CDR3 nucleotide sequence: TGTGCCAGCAGTTTTTGGGGCTCTAGTTCACCCCTCCACTTT.

In its sample, this clone was seen once. This chain uses TRBV28 with TRBJ1-5; 9 bases are shared with TRBD1. The CDR3 spans 16 residues. Trimming cost V 8 bases and J 5 bases; bases outside gene matches: 13. In germline, CDR1 is MDHEN, CDR2 SYDVKM. The CDR3 loop is CASHKSLGTGYQPQHF. In DNA, the CDR3 is TGTGCCAGCCACAAAAGTCTCGGGACAGGGTATCAGCCCCAGCATTTT.

This sequence joins TRBV10-3 and TRBJ1-2; D remains unclear. This CDR3 region has 13 residues. The V end lost 5 bases, the J end lost 0 bases, and 7 bases lay between the germline ends. Per germline, CDR1 ENHRY and CDR2 SYGVKD. The CDR3 DNA is TGTGCCATCAGTTCCGCAGCTAACTATGGCTACACCTTC. Residues: CAISSAANYGYTF.